This T cell receptor (beta chain) originates from a study of response to subunit inactivated influenza vaccine. Findings and limits, study-wide: With each seasonal influenza vaccination, the authors suggested, few new T cells are recruited.

TCRdb ran MiXCR on the RT-PCR reads and lists one entry per CDR3 protein. The data contain 500,000 or so distinct CDR3 sequences, approximately 11% of them seen just once; the ten biggest clones take up 9.5% to 15%. As to this clonotype: Its antigen is as yet unknown.

Deletions cut 3 bases from V and 3 bases from J, with 12 bases between. This CDR3 comprises 14 residues. Germline assignment: CDR1 SGHTA and CDR2 FQGNSA. The chain recombines TRBV7-2 with TRBJ2-7, with D perhaps assigned TRBD1 or TRBD2 (5 bases each). The TCR was taken from a man aged 45-60 years who received an inactivated influenza vaccine. The sequenced sample was PBMCs from blood, obtained 40 to 50 days after vaccination. CDR3 sequence (DNA): TGTGCCAGCAGCTTCGGGACCACGAACTACGAGCAGTACTTC. Translation: CASSFGTTNYEQYF.